What follows are 11 T cell receptor beta chains derived from one specimen sequenced in a study of Ad26.COV2.S vaccination and SARS-CoV-2 variants. Only in-frame clones appear in the TCRdb table, and some are missing; sequencing was by immunoSEQ multiplex PCR. The sample lists over 100,000 clones, around three quarters occurring once. The source material was peripheral blood, sampled after recovery from COVID-19. Source of these receptors: a human donor who had recovered from COVID-19.

The chain uses TRBV5-4 and TRBJ2-3, with 8 bases aligning to TRBD2. V was pared by 3 bases and J by 4 bases, with 7 bases of the junction left unmatched. The CDR3 spans 15 residues. Germline CDR1 and CDR2: SGHNT and YYREEE (reference sequence). The CDR3, as DNA: TGTGCCAGCAGCTCCGGGGGGGAAAGGGCAGATACGCAGTATTTT. Its protein product is CASSSGGERADTQYF.

The chain is built from TRBV7-9 and TRBJ1-3; D not resolved. The ends were cut back, 5 bases at V and 0 bases at J, with 8 bases in the middle. The CDR3 covers 14 residues. The germline V gene encodes CDR1 SEHNR and CDR2 FQNEAQ (reference sequence). The CDR3 spells CASSRTFSGNTIYF. The CDR3 DNA reads as TGTGCCAGCAGCCGGACCTTCTCTGGAAACACCATATATTTT.

The J gene is TRBJ1-2, the V gene TRBV28; D may be TRBD1 (6 bases). Between the trimmed V and J ends, which lost 8 bases and 3 bases, there was a span of 16 bases. Looked up from germline, CDR1 is MDHEN and CDR2 is SYDVKM. CDR3 size: 14 residues. CDR3 DNA sequence: TGTGCCAGCCGGGAGGGGGGATCGGACTATGGCTACACCTTC. It yields the protein CASREGGSDYGYTF.

This chain links TRBV7-2 with TRBJ2-2, with D possibly called TRBD1 or TRBD2 (6 bases each). The V end was cut by 5 bases, the J end by 6 bases, with 19 bases between. This CDR3 is built from 16 residues. The germline V gene has CDR1 SGHTA and CDR2 FQGNSA. For the CDR3, the DNA is TGTGCCAGCAGCCTCCGAATGGGGGGCCTCTCCGGGGAGCTGTTTTTT. Encoded protein: CASSLRMGGLSGELFF.

Written as DNA, the CDR3 is TGTGCCAGCAGTTACCTTGGATCTTCTAACTATGGCTACACCTTC. Protein sequence: CASSYLGSSNYGYTF. J is TRBJ1-2 and V is TRBV6-2 or TRBV6-3, with D unclear. The CDR3 is made up of 15 amino acids. Germline CDR1 and CDR2: MNHEY and SVGEGT. The V end was cut by 2 bases, the J end by 0 bases, with 10 bases between.

CDR3 protein: CASSQVQGARTDTQYF. CDR3 DNA sequence: TGTGCCAGCAGCCAAGTCCAGGGGGCCCGCACAGATACGCAGTATTTT. V is TRBV3-1 (or the pseudogene TRBV3-2) and J is TRBJ2-3; 8 bases match TRBD1. From germline, CDR1 is LGHDT and CDR2 YNNKEL (reference sequence). The CDR3 contains 16 residues. V shed 1 base and J 1 base; nucleotides not matched to a gene: 4.

The genes are TRBV13 and TRBJ1-5, with D maybe TRBD1 (5 bases). Germline lookup yields CDR1 PRHDT and CDR2 FYEKMQ (reference sequence). V lost 6 bases and J lost 5, with 14 bases in between. This CDR3 comprises 14 residues. This CDR3 is CASRRGGGDQPQHF. The DNA for the CDR3 is TGTGCCAGCAGACGCGGAGGAGGGGATCAGCCCCAGCATTTT.

This chain links TRBV7-2 with TRBJ2-2, with D hard to call. Germline V gene data show CDR1 as SGHTA and CDR2 as FQGNSA. Trimming shortened V by 1 base and J by 7 bases, and 7 bases separated the two germline ends. CDR3 size: 13 residues. The DNA for the CDR3 is TGTGCCAGCAGCTTAGACCAGGACGGGGAGCTGTTTTTT. Its protein product is CASSLDQDGELFF. Full variable domain (missing parts from reference TRBV7-2 and TRBJ2-2): GAGVSQSPSNKVTEKGKDVELRCDPISGHTALYWYRQSLGQGLEFLIYFQGNSAPDKSGLPSDRFSAERTGGSVSTLTIQRTQQEDSAVYLCASSLDQDGELFFGEGSRLTVL.

V is TRBV9 and J is TRBJ2-1; TRBD2 might be the D (7 bases). With 4 bases removed from V and 3 bases from J, the gap between germline ends came to 20 bases. The CDR3 is 17 residues long. From germline, CDR1 is SGDLS and CDR2 YYNGEE. The CDR3 is CASSPTSRGANYNEQFF. In nucleotides, the CDR3 is TGTGCCAGCAGCCCGACGTCACGGGGGGCCAACTACAATGAGCAGTTCTTC.

This clone appeared once. The rearrangement joins TRBV6-5 to TRBJ1-1; D uncertain. The CDR3 is 12 amino acids. Germline V CDR1 and CDR2: MNHEY, SVGAGI. Trimming stripped 5 bases from V and 7 bases from J, with 11 bases between. CDR3 coding DNA: TGTGCCAGCAGTCCGCGGGTGGGTGAAGCTTTCTTT. Protein product: CASSPRVGEAFF.

This rearrangement joins TRBV7-2 to TRBJ2-3, with no clear D. The germline V and J ends were trimmed by 5 bases and 1 base, with 7 bases remaining between them. The length of the CDR3 is 13 residues. Germline-derived CDR1 and CDR2 are SGHTA and FQGNSA. CDR3 in DNA: TGTGCCAGCAGCCTCCGGCGCACAGATACGCAGTATTTT. This gives the protein CASSLRRTDTQYF.